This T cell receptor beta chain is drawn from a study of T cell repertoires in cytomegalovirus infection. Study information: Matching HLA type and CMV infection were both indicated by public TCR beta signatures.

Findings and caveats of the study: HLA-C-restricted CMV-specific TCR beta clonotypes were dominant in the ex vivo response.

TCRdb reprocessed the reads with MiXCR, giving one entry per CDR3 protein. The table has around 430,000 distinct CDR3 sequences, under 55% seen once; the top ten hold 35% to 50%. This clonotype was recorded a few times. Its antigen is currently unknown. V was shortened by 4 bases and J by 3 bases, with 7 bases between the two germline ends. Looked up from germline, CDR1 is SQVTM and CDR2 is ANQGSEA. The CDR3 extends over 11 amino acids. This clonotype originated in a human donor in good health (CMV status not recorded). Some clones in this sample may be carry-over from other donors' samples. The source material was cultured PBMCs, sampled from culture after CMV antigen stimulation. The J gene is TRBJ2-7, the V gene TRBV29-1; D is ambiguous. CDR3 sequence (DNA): TGCAGCGTTGGTGGAGACTACGAGCAGTACTTC. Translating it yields CSVGGDYEQYF.